This is a list of T cell receptor beta chains from one sample in a study of cytomegalovirus exposure and HLA in healthy donors. Sequenced by immunoSEQ multiplex PCR; TCRdb stores in-frame clones only, minus some. The repertoire holds 150,000 to 200,000 clones, with around 78% as singletons. The sequenced material came from PBMCs. These receptors all stem from a woman in her thirties or forties in good health and CMV-seronegative. The CDR3 runs from the conserved cysteine through the conserved F or W.

CDR3aa,j_gene,v_gene
CASSATVTSEAFF,TRBJ1-1,TRBV5-1
CASSAGTGGTEAFF,TRBJ1-1,TRBV6-4
CASSSWGDNQPQHF,TRBJ1-5,TRBV14
CALGRRDRSYGYTF,TRBJ1-2,TRBV7-9
CASSLDREYNEQFF,TRBJ2-1,TRBV7-7
CASSHRLAWADTQYF,TRBJ2-3,TRBV7-8
CASLHGSSGGPATDTQYF,TRBJ2-3,TRBV5-1
CASSQKYRTGEDEQYF,TRBJ2-7,TRBV5-6
CASSLEQYYNEQFF,TRBJ2-1,TRBV5-1
CASSSGDSGTQYF,TRBJ2-5,TRBV18
CASSLVSAGGTDTQYF,TRBJ2-3,TRBV7-6
CASSLTLQGYTEAFF,TRBJ1-1,TRBV7-9
CASSPGPGLGEQYF,TRBJ2-7,TRBV4-2
CASSYRGSPNYGYTF,TRBJ1-2,TRBV6-5
CASSPGLGFLFF,TRBJ1-1,TRBV9
CATSRDPGGPTTEAFF,TRBJ1-1,TRBV15
CASRISSCNSPLHF,TRBJ1-6,TRBV19
CASSSSGQGRNSYEQYF,TRBJ2-7,TRBV7-9
CASSNGGAINEQFF,TRBJ2-1,TRBV2
CASTPGPTEAFF,TRBJ1-1,TRBV2
CASSDSPSGGSTDTQYF,TRBJ2-3,TRBV6-4
CATSRLRGLGSSYNEQFF,TRBJ2-1,TRBV15
CASSPKDRAHEQYF,TRBJ2-7,TRBV18
CASSIDQGLRIRSNEQFF,TRBJ2-1,TRBV19
CASRPQGPGNTIYF,TRBJ1-3,TRBV2
CASSYIGTDTQYF,TRBJ2-3,TRBV6-5
CASSAGQGMGYGYTF,TRBJ1-2,TRBV5-6
CASSTDRGVRGYTF,TRBJ1-2,TRBV9
CASSLRWAGNVGNEQFF,TRBJ2-1,TRBV7-2
CASSFGQNTEAFF,TRBJ1-1,TRBV4-1
CASTPIGSSVGNTGELFF,TRBJ2-2,TRBV7-9
CASSSPTALFLGYTF,TRBJ1-2,TRBV28
CASSPGGHEQYF,TRBJ2-7,TRBV18
CASSPSVSGGTDTQYF,TRBJ2-3,TRBV9
CASNPPTATRMNTEAFF,TRBJ1-1,TRBV28
CASSSLRDSRYEQYF,TRBJ2-7,TRBV11-2
CASSAALAAGQETQYF,TRBJ2-5,TRBV9
CATSSLTGIPLNYGYTF,TRBJ1-2,TRBV15
CASSLVRESTF,TRBJ1-2,TRBV7-9
CASSGRVGVETQYF,TRBJ2-5,TRBV27
CASELSGGWETQYF,TRBJ2-5,TRBV5-6
CASSRRGGGNSYEQYF,TRBJ2-7,TRBV4-1